These 22 T cell receptor beta chains came from one sample sequenced in a study of shared clonotypes between healthy human individuals. Some clones are missing from TCRdb's copy, which holds only in-frame ones; the method was immunoSEQ multiplex PCR. The table shows about 660,000 clones, with around 67% occurring only once. Sequenced material: memory CD4+ T cells sorted from blood. Subset noted: CD45RA-negative fraction. These receptors were obtained from a woman in her 30s in good health.

The J gene is TRBJ2-1, the V gene TRBV7-2, with 10 bases aligning to TRBD2. Per the germline V gene, CDR1 is SGHTA and CDR2 is FQGNSA. The junction had 4 bases not matched to a gene; V was cut back by 5 bases and J by 3 bases. This CDR3 spans 15 amino acids. CDR3 nucleotide sequence: TGTGCCAGCAGCATTACTAGCGGGAACTACAATGAGCAGTTCTTC. Its protein product is CASSITSGNYNEQFF.

The CDR3 protein is CASSLEGAGNNEQFF. The DNA for the CDR3 is TGTGCCAGCAGTTTAGAAGGAGCGGGGAACAATGAGCAGTTCTTC. V and J are TRBV27 and TRBJ2-1; 7 bases are shared with TRBD2. V shed 2 bases and J 5 bases; nucleotides not matched to a gene: 6. The CDR3 sequence is 15 residues long. Germline V gene lookup returns CDR1 MNHEY and CDR2 SMNVEV (reference sequence).

Details on this clone: At one end, the junction sequence differs from germline, possibly due to a read error. V usage is TRBV2 and J usage is TRBJ2-7; a weak D match, TRBD2 (5 bases). Germline V gene lookup returns CDR1 SNHLY and CDR2 FYNNEI. The CDR3 length is 11 residues. In DNA, the CDR3 is TGTGCCAGCAGTGAGTTCGAGCGGATGAACTTC. Amino acid sequence: CASSEFERMNF.

The CDR3 region is CASSSDRVRGPQHF. CDR3 coding DNA: TGTGCCAGCAGCTCCGACAGAGTCCGAGGGCCCCAGCATTTT. V usage is TRBV2 and J usage is TRBJ1-5; the D gene is possibly TRBD1 (5 bases). The germline CDR1 and CDR2 sequences are SNHLY and FYNNEI. The CDR3 contains 14 residues. Trimming removed 6 bases from V and 9 bases from J, with 18 bases in between.

J is TRBJ1-4 and V is TRBV30; D call uncertain. Germline V gene sequence: CDR1 GTSNPN, CDR2 SVGIG (reference sequence). The CDR3 is made up of 13 amino acids. The ends were cut back, 0 bases at V and 7 bases at J, with 9 bases in the middle. CDR3 residues: CAWSVQRAEKLFF. The CDR3 DNA sequence: TGTGCCTGGAGTGTCCAAAGAGCTGAAAAACTGTTTTTT.

The chain joins TRBV5-1 to TRBJ2-7; 8 bases line up with TRBD1. The CDR3 has 20 residues. The V and J ends lost 2 bases and 4 bases, in that order; junction bases with no gene match: 23. Germline V gives CDR1 SGHRS, CDR2 YFSETQ. The CDR3 DNA reads TGCGCCAGCAGCTTTACGTATGATCCCCTAGCCGGGACAGGATCGTACGAGCAGTACTTC. This gives the protein CASSFTYDPLAGTGSYEQYF. Combining the CDR3 with reference TRBV5-1 and TRBJ2-7 gives the whole variable domain KAGVTQTPRYLIKTRGQQVTLSCSPISGHRSVSWYQQTPGQGLQFLFEYFSETQRNKGNFPGRFSGRQFSNSRSEMNVSTLELGDSALYLCASSFTYDPLAGTGSYEQYFGPGTRLTVT.

The chain has TRBV29-1 and TRBJ1-2, with 8 bases fitting TRBD1. Germline V lookup: CDR1 SQVTM, CDR2 ANQGSEA. The ends lost 4 bases at V and 4 bases at J; junction bases unmatched: 23. The CDR3 is 19 residues long. CDR3: CSVGPEDGEARDRSYGYTF. CDR3 nucleotides: TGCAGCGTTGGCCCTGAGGACGGCGAGGCAAGGGACAGGAGCTATGGCTACACCTTC.

The V call is TRBV6-5, the J call TRBJ1-1; D is undetermined. Germline-derived CDR1 and CDR2 are MNHEY and SVGAGI. This CDR3 has 15 amino acids. V was pared by 1 base and J by 2 bases, with 11 bases between. The CDR3 nucleotides are TGTGCCAGCAGTTACTACCCCACCCTCAACACTGAAGCTTTCTTT. Protein product: CASSYYPTLNTEAFF.

The chain employs TRBV5-6 and TRBJ1-4, with D hard to call. The CDR3 is 15 residues long. Trimming shortened V by 2 bases and J by 0 bases, and 8 bases separated the two germline ends. Germline V gene lookup returns CDR1 SGHDT and CDR2 YYEEEE. The CDR3 region is CASSFMRATNEKLFF. The CDR3 DNA is TGTGCCAGCAGCTTCATGCGTGCAACTAATGAAAAACTGTTTTTT.

Turning to this clone: At one of its ends the junction is not consistent with the germline gene, which may arise from a read error. The chain employs TRBV5-1 and TRBJ2-1; 10 nucleotides align to TRBD1. This CDR3 has 16 amino acids. CDR1 and CDR2 (germline): SGHRS, YFSETQ. The CDR3 nucleotides read TGCGCCAGCAGCCCGGACGGGGGACAGGGGTACACTGAGCAGTTCTTC. Translation gives CASSPDGGQGYTEQFF.

The chain couples TRBV29-1 to TRBJ2-1; D gene ambiguous. CDR3 size: 14 residues. Germline V gives CDR1 SQVTM, CDR2 ANQGSEA. V was trimmed by 3 bases and J by 7 bases, leaving 16 bases between them. This CDR3 is CSVEPQEAYNEQFF. The CDR3 coding sequence is TGCAGCGTTGAGCCCCAAGAGGCGTATAATGAGCAGTTCTTC.

This clone was observed once. A single base separates this from a much larger clone, so it may be a read error. The chain joins TRBV6-5 to TRBJ1-1; D is possibly TRBD1 (5 bases). There are 12 residues in the CDR3. Germline V gives CDR1 MNHEY, CDR2 SVGAGI. The V gene lost 9 bases and the J gene lost 7 bases, with 15 bases spanning the gap. The CDR3 bases are TGTGCCAGTCGGGTAGGGGCCATTGAAGCTTTCTTT. Protein: CASRVGAIEAFF.

The V and J genes are TRBV2 and TRBJ1-5, with 11 nucleotides matching TRBD1. Germline trimming cut 6 bases from V and 2 bases from J; bases unmatched to any gene: 6. There are 16 residues in the CDR3. Germline values: CDR1 SNHLY, CDR2 FYNNEI. In nucleotides, the CDR3 is TGTGCCAGCAGGGTGGACAGGGGGCAACGCAATCAGCCCCAGCATTTT. As protein: CASRVDRGQRNQPQHF.

This clone was detected many times. Other DNA sequences of this sample code for an identical CDR3. The V gene is TRBV7-2, the J gene TRBJ2-1; TRBD2 matches 8 bases. The CDR3 has 15 amino acids. Germline trimming cut 5 bases from V and 4 bases from J; bases unmatched to any gene: 7. Germline CDR1 and CDR2: SGHTA and FQGNSA. CDR3 protein: CASSPGTRLYNEQFF. The CDR3 DNA reads as TGTGCCAGCAGCCCCGGGACTAGGCTTTACAATGAGCAGTTCTTC.

As to this clone: The sample contains more than one DNA sequence encoding this CDR3. The chain carries TRBV10-1 and TRBJ2-3; D is unresolved. The CDR3 is made up of 14 amino acids. The germline V gene encodes CDR1 WNHNN and CDR2 SYGVQD (reference sequence). V was trimmed by 3 bases and J by 1 base, leaving 8 bases between them. The CDR3 coding sequence is TGCGCCAGCAGTGAATCGGGTGGCACAGATACGCAGTATTTT. Amino acid sequence: CASSESGGTDTQYF.

The chain links TRBV6-5 to TRBJ1-6, with a weak D call TRBD1 (5 bases). Germline CDR1 is MNHEY and CDR2 is SVGAGI. With 0 bases removed from V and 7 bases from J, the gap between germline ends came to 13 bases. This CDR3 region has 16 residues. This CDR3 reads CASSYSKGRRNSPLHF. The CDR3 nucleotides read TGTGCCAGCAGTTACTCGAAGGGACGGAGGAATTCACCCCTCCACTTT.

CDR3 amino acids: CATGTKSYEQYF. The DNA of the CDR3 is TGTGCCACCGGGACAAAGTCCTACGAGCAGTACTTC. The chain links TRBV28 to TRBJ2-7; perhaps TRBD1 as D (6 bases). Germline lookup yields CDR1 MDHEN and CDR2 SYDVKM. V lost 10 bases to trimming and J lost 1 base, with 11 bases between them. CDR3 length: 12 residues.

The V call is TRBV10-2, the J call TRBJ2-5, with D unresolved. Per germline, CDR1 WSHSY and CDR2 SAAADI. This CDR3 region has 12 residues. With 6 bases removed from V and 9 bases from J, the gap between germline ends came to 14 bases. This CDR3 reads CASSDKLRAQYF. DNA for the CDR3: TGCGCCAGCAGCGATAAACTTAGGGCCCAGTACTTC.

V is TRBV25-1 and J is TRBJ2-7; D is undetermined. The length of the CDR3 is 16 residues. Germline V gene lookup returns CDR1 MGHDK and CDR2 SYGVNS. The V end was cut by 1 base, the J end by 2 bases, with 15 bases between. The CDR3 here is CASSESLGSPPYEQYF. CDR3 DNA sequence: TGTGCCAGCAGTGAATCCTTGGGCAGCCCTCCCTACGAGCAGTACTTC.

This chain uses TRBV2 with TRBJ2-7; the match to TRBD1 covers 7 bases. Germline V lookup: CDR1 SNHLY, CDR2 FYNNEI. Trimming took 6 bases from V and 3 from J; bases not matched to a gene: 11. This CDR3 is built from 15 residues. The CDR3 DNA is TGTGCCAGCAGGAAAGAGGGGGCAGGAAGCTACGAGCAGTACTTC. It translates to CASRKEGAGSYEQYF.

CDR3 nucleotide sequence: TGCGCCAGCAGCTTCGGCATCTCGGATGGAAACACCATATATTTT. It yields the protein CASSFGISDGNTIYF. The J gene is TRBJ1-3, the V gene TRBV5-1; D is ambiguous. CDR3 length equals 15 residues. The germline CDR1 and CDR2 sequences are SGHRS and YFSETQ. The ends were cut back, 2 bases at V and 3 bases at J, with 12 bases in the middle.

The rearrangement joins TRBV19 to TRBJ2-1, with 13 bases aligning to TRBD2. CDR1 LNHDA and CDR2 SQIVND come from the germline V gene (reference sequence). CDR3 length equals 20 residues. Unmatched junction bases numbered 12, after V lost 4 bases and J lost 0 bases. CDR3 sequence reads: CASSTSRTSGRAGSYNEQFF. CDR3 DNA sequence: TGTGCCAGTAGTACGAGCCGAACTAGCGGGAGGGCCGGCTCCTACAATGAGCAGTTCTTC.